Shown below are 14 T cell receptor beta chains from a single sample sequenced in a study of beta chain features in type 1 diabetes. General study findings and limits: Significant though moderate, a shortening of TCRB CDR3s appeared in all four CD4+ subsets of Type 1 diabetes patients.

What these receptors recognize is not known. What was sequenced were expressed TCRB transcripts, since all of the isolated RNA had been reverse transcribed. Data came from immunoSEQ multiplex PCR; TCRdb stores just in-frame clones and leaves some out. The sample lists over 150,000 clones; around a tenth were seen once. Material for sequencing was central memory CD4+ T cells from blood. These TCRs come from a man between 25 and 39 years old with type 1 diabetes.

J is TRBJ2-3 and V is TRBV11-2; the match to TRBD2 covers 12 bases. After removal of 0 bases from V and 5 bases from J, the junction contained 3 bases not matched to a gene. The CDR3 length is 16 residues. CDR1 SGHAT and CDR2 FQNNGV come from the germline V gene. In nucleotides, the CDR3 is TGTGCCAGCAGCTTAGAACTAGCGGGAGGTGTAGATACGCAGTATTTT. This codes for CASSLELAGGVDTQYF.

This clone was recorded at least ten times. The V call is TRBV29-1, the J call TRBJ2-7, with 10 bases aligning to TRBD2. After removal of 6 bases from V and 7 bases from J, the junction contained 6 bases not matched to a gene. In germline, CDR1 is SQVTM, CDR2 ANQGSEA. This CDR3 spans 12 amino acids. The CDR3 bases are TGCAGCGTCGGGACTAGCGCTACTGAGCAGTACTTC. As protein: CSVGTSATEQYF.

This chain connects TRBV6-5 to TRBJ1-1, with TRBD1 matching over 12 bases. The CDR3 runs 14 residues. J was trimmed by 3 bases and V by 6 bases; bases with no gene match: 2. Germline loops: CDR1 MNHEY, CDR2 SVGAGI. The CDR3: CASRGTGGYTEAFF. The CDR3 DNA is TGTGCCAGCAGAGGGACAGGGGGCTACACTGAAGCTTTCTTT.

The chain joins TRBV9 to TRBJ2-7; 9 nucleotides agree with TRBD2. The V and J ends lost 4 bases and 3 bases, in that order; junction bases with no gene match: 5. Per germline, CDR1 SGDLS and CDR2 YYNGEE. CDR3 size: 14 residues. CDR3 DNA: TGTGCCAGCAGCCTGACGACTAGCGGCTACGAGCAGTACTTC. Translation: CASSLTTSGYEQYF. The full variable domain, rest sourced from reference TRBV9 and TRBJ2-7, is DSGVTQTPKHLITATGQRVTLRCSPRSGDLSVYWYQQSLDQGLQFLIQYYNGEERAKGNILERFSAQQFPDLHSELNLSSLELGDSALYFCASSLTTSGYEQYFGPGTRLTVT.

This clone was seen a handful of times. The chain combines TRBV5-1 with TRBJ2-1; TRBD2 matches 8 bases. This CDR3 spans 18 amino acids. Germline V gene sequence: CDR1 SGHRS, CDR2 YFSETQ. Unmatched junction bases numbered 20, after V lost 5 bases and J lost 7 bases. CDR3 sequence: CASRSEGVPGGIGNEQFF. Here the CDR3 DNA reads TGCGCCAGCAGATCCGAAGGGGTGCCGGGAGGGATTGGTAATGAGCAGTTCTTC.

This clone was counted a few times. This chain joins TRBV5-1 and TRBJ2-3, with TRBD2 matching over 7 bases. This CDR3 contains 15 residues. The trim removed 3 bases at V and 5 bases at J, leaving 9 bases unmatched. Germline CDR1 is SGHRS and CDR2 is YFSETQ. The CDR3: CASSSFGLGKDTQYF. CDR3 in DNA: TGCGCCAGCAGCTCTTTTGGACTAGGAAAAGATACGCAGTATTTT.

This clone was counted only a few times. The rearrangement links TRBV7-2 to TRBJ2-5; 13 bases agree with TRBD2. Trimming took 5 bases from V and 3 from J; bases not matched to a gene: 9. Germline loops: CDR1 SGHTA, CDR2 FQGNSA. CDR3 length equals 17 residues. CDR3 bases: TGTGCCAGCAGCCCTCCTGGACTAGCGGGAGTAAAAGAGACCCAGTACTTC. Translated: CASSPPGLAGVKETQYF.

This clone has a handful of counts. The chain links TRBV7-3 to TRBJ1-5; no reliable D call. The CDR3 has 13 residues. Trimming pared 2 bases from V and 5 bases from J, leaving 7 bases between. The V gene's germline CDR1 is SGHTA and CDR2 FQGTGA. The CDR3 DNA reads TGTGCCAGCAGCTTAGGGCTCGATCAGCCCCAGCATTTT. It specifies CASSLGLDQPQHF.

This clone was counted at least ten times. The V gene is TRBV29-1, the J gene TRBJ2-1, with 9 positions matching TRBD2. The CDR3 runs to 13 residues. CDR1 is SQVTM, CDR2 ANQGSEA, per germline. The CDR3 DNA follows: TGCAGAGCCGGGACTAGCATATCTCATGAGCAGTTCTTC. Protein product: CRAGTSISHEQFF.

By proportion, this clone is medium-sized (0.01 to 0.1%). V usage is TRBV18 and J usage is TRBJ2-1; 12 bases fit TRBD1. The CDR3 covers 16 residues. Germline assignment: CDR1 KGHSH and CDR2 LQKENI. The ends lost 2 bases at V and 4 bases at J; junction bases unmatched: 3. CDR3 protein: CASSPGTGGPYNEQFF. The DNA for the CDR3 is TGTGCCAGCTCACCAGGGACAGGGGGCCCATACAATGAGCAGTTCTTC. The entire variable domain, with the rest obtained from reference TRBV18 and TRBJ2-1, is as follows: NAGVMQNPRHLVRRRGQEARLRCSPMKGHSHVYWYRQLPEEGLKFMVYLQKENIIDESGMPKERFSAEFPKEGPSILRIQQVVRGDSAAYFCASSPGTGGPYNEQFFGPGTRLTVL.

This chain uses TRBV7-3 with TRBJ2-1; 11 bases line up with TRBD2. Germline CDR1 reads SGHTA; CDR2 reads FQGTGA. V lost 2 bases to trimming and J lost 4 bases; unmatched junction nucleotides: 1. This CDR3 has 15 residues. CDR3 nucleotide sequence: TGTGCCAGCAGCTTACTAGCGGGAGGATACAATGAGCAGTTCTTC. It yields the protein CASSLLAGGYNEQFF.

This sequence joins TRBV9 and TRBJ2-1, with D possibly matching TRBD2 (6 bases). V shed 2 bases and J shed 4 bases, with 13 bases lying between them. CDR3 length equals 15 residues. Germline CDR1 SGDLS, CDR2 YYNGEE. DNA of the CDR3: TGTGCCAGCAGCGTCGGAGGGTCGGAATACAATGAGCAGTTCTTC. This sequence encodes CASSVGGSEYNEQFF.

The rearrangement uses TRBV28 and TRBJ1-1; TRBD1 matches 8 bases. V shed 5 bases, J shed 3 bases, and the junction held 5 bases outside the gene matches. The germline gives CDR1 MDHEN, CDR2 SYDVKM. There are 14 residues in the CDR3. CDR3 nucleotides: TGTGCCAGCAGTCCCCCGGACAGGGACACTGAAGCTTTCTTT. It is translated as CASSPPDRDTEAFF.

This clone was counted between two and nine times. The V call is TRBV7-2, the J call TRBJ1-5; no definite D call. Germline CDR1 is SGHTA and CDR2 is FQGNSA. The ends were cut back, 1 base at V and 5 bases at J, with 6 bases in the middle. The CDR3 contains 13 residues. For the CDR3, the DNA is TGTGCCAGCAGCTTAGGAGGCGATCAGCCCCAGCATTTT. Its translation: CASSLGGDQPQHF. Full variable domain (remainder filled in from reference TRBV7-2 and TRBJ1-5): GAGVSQSPSNKVTEKGKDVELRCDPISGHTALYWYRQSLGQGLEFLIYFQGNSAPDKSGLPSDRFSAERTGGSVSTLTIQRTQQEDSAVYLCASSLGGDQPQHFGDGTRLSIL.